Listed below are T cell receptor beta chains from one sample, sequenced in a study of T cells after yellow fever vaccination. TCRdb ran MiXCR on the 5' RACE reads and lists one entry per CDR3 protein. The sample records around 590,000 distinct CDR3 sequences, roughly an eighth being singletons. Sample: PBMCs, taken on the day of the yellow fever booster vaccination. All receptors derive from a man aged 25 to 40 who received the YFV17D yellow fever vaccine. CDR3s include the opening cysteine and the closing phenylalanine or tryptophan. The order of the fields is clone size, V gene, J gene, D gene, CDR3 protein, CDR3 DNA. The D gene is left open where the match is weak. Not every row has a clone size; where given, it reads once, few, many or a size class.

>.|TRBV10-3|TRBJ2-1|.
CAISPANLEQFF
TGTGCCATCAGCCCAGCAAATTTAGAGCAGTTCTTC
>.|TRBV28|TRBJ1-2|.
CASEDSSRFSGYTF
TGTGCCAGCGAAGACAGCAGCAGATTCTCTGGCTACACCTTC
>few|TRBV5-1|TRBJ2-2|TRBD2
CASRGLLMKRENTGELFF
TGCGCCAGCAGGGGCCTACTAATGAAGCGGGAGAACACCGGGGAGCTGTTTTTT
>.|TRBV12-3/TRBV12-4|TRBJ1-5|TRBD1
CASSLRSTGPQPQHF
TGTGCCAGCAGTTTAAGGTCGACAGGGCCTCAGCCCCAGCATTTT
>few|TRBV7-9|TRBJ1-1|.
CASSPHSRRAKAFF
TGTGCCAGCAGCCCCCACTCGAGGAGGGCCAAAGCTTTCTTT
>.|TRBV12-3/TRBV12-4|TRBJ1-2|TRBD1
CASSLALGQGAFGYTF
TGTGCCAGCAGTTTAGCGCTGGGACAGGGGGCGTTTGGCTACACCTTC
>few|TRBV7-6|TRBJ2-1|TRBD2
CASSLGPAGGIDNEQFF
TGTGCCAGCAGCTTAGGGCCAGCGGGAGGGATCGACAATGAGCAGTTCTTC
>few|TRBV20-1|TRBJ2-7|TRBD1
CSARDRNPYEQYF
TGCAGTGCTAGGGACAGGAATCCCTACGAGCAGTACTTC
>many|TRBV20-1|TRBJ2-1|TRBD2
CSARDPMGTNSYNEQFF
TGCAGTGCTAGAGATCCGATGGGGACTAACTCCTACAATGAGCAGTTCTTC
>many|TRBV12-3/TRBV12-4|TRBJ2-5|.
CASSLVKETQYF
TGTGCCAGCAGCTTAGTAAAAGAGACCCAGTACTTC
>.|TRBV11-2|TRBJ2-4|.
CASSFIFGAGLAKNIQYF
TGTGCCAGCAGCTTTATCTTTGGTGCAGGACTAGCCAAAAACATTCAGTACTTC
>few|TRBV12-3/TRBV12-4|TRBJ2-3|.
CASTPSQGRGDTQYF
TGTGCCAGCACCCCTAGCCAGGGGCGGGGAGATACGCAGTATTTT
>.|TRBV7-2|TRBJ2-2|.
CASSHDRNTGELFF
TGTGCCAGCAGCCACGACAGAAACACCGGGGAGCTGTTTTTT
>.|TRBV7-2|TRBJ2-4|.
CASSLVGGRTKNIQYF
TGTGCCAGCAGCTTAGTCGGGGGGCGGACCAAAAACATTCAGTACTTC
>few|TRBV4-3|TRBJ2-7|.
CASSQESTDQFEQYF
TGCGCCAGCAGCCAAGAAAGTACAGATCAGTTCGAGCAGTACTTC
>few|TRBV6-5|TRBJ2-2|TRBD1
CASSYRTGATGELFF
TGTGCCAGCAGTTACCGGACAGGGGCCACCGGGGAGCTGTTTTTT
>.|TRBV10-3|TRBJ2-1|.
CAISVWGAYNEQFF
TGTGCCATCAGTGTTTGGGGGGCCTACAATGAGCAGTTCTTC
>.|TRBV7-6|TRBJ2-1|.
CASSLTGTYLSYNEQFF
TGTGCCAGCAGCCTGACCGGGACTTATCTCTCCTACAATGAGCAGTTCTTC
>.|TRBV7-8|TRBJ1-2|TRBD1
CASSADRGNYGYTF
TGTGCCAGCAGCGCTGACAGGGGAAACTATGGCTACACCTTC
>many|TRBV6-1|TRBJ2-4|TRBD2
CASSKGLAGGVIQYF
TGTGCCAGCAGTAAGGGACTAGCGGGAGGAGTCATTCAGTACTTC